This section outlines one T cell receptor beta chain sequence together with its context. What it binds is not known. These data originate in a study of siplizumab effects on memory and regulatory T cells. Broader study findings: Only a minority of proliferating CD4+ or CD8+ clones had an assignable naive or memory phenotype, with roughly 75-96% lacking one. Only a minor fraction of alloreactive clones mapped to unstimulated subsets.

Unstimulated naive, memory, effector memory and TEMRA subsets were subjected to sequencing in three donor pairs. The CDR3 covers 16 residues. Looked up from germline, CDR1 is LNHDA and CDR2 is SQIVND (reference sequence). With V trimmed by 3 bases and J by 6 bases, 11 bases remained unmatched. TCR templates numbering 75,000 to 100,000 were assayed per sample. Using immunoSEQ multiplex PCR, the repertoire was profiled, and TCRdb retains in-frame clones only, with some absent. The sample has 50,000 to 60,000 clones; roughly nine tenths are singletons. Sequencing used naive CD8+ T cells sorted from blood. The sequence came from a human donor in good health. The chain is built from TRBV19 and TRBJ2-5; the match to TRBD1 covers 9 bases. The DNA of the CDR3 is TGTGCCAGTAGTATTCACGAGGGGACAGGGAGGAAGACCCAGTACTTC. Amino acid sequence: CASSIHEGTGRKTQYF.